This T cell receptor beta chain was identified in a study of T cells in Graves' hyperthyroidism and ophthalmopathy. Absent ophthalmopathy progression within 18 months defined stable Graves' hyperthyroidism. Reasons for excluding patients were uncontrolled infection, other autoimmune disease, pregnancy or lactation. CDR3 length: 13 amino acids. The V and J ends lost 5 bases and 5 bases respectively, with 10 bases between them. From germline, CDR1 is SGHDN and CDR2 FVKESK. TCR beta CDR3 regions were amplified from RNA. The HTBI set primed first-round TCR CDR3 RT-PCR. TCRdb recomputed calls from the multiplex PCR reads with MiXCR, one row per CDR3 protein. The profile shows about 98,000 distinct CDR3 sequences, roughly 40% of them singletons. General study findings and limits: Ophthalmopathy and stable hyperthyroidism were told apart by a 13 V-J model.

In regard to this clonotype: Its specificity is not known.

The sequencing input was peripheral blood or thyroid tissue (not recorded which). This TCR came from a young woman with Graves' hyperthyroidism. The genes are TRBV14 and TRBJ1-3, with D possibly being TRBD1 (6 bases). CDR3 residues: CASSVGGRNTIYF. The CDR3 DNA is TGTGCCAGCAGCGTAGGGGGTAGAAACACCATATATTTT.